The 15 T cell receptor beta chains given below trace back to one sample, sequenced in a study of T cells in tuberculosis. Produced via immunoSEQ multiplex PCR; TCRdb's table is partial and in-frame only. The sample lists about 38,000 clones; around 94% were seen once. The sample's time point: new active TB diagnosis, blood taken before or within 7 days of starting treatment. Sequenced material: PBMCs, taken at tuberculosis diagnosis. Every receptor here comes from an adult with tuberculosis.

The gene calls are TRBV21-1 and TRBJ1-2; the table's TRBD1 call for D was not verified on the DNA. TRBV21-1 is tagged as a pseudogene. This CDR3 is 17 amino acids long. CDR3: CASSKGLRTGGGSGYTF. CDR3 DNA sequence: TGTGCCAGCAGCAAAGGTCTCCGGACAGGGGGCGGTAGTGGCTACACCTTC.

The chain is built from TRBV18 and TRBJ2-5; 7 bases match TRBD2. The trim removed 3 bases at V and 0 bases at J, leaving 4 bases unmatched. Per germline, CDR1 KGHSH and CDR2 LQKENI. This CDR3 comprises 15 residues. CDR3 nucleotide sequence: TGTGCCAGCTCACCTGCCGGGGGGAACCAAGAGACCCAGTACTTC. Its translation: CASSPAGGNQETQYF.

The chain recombines TRBV11-2 with TRBJ2-7, with 8 bases identical to TRBD2. With V trimmed by 6 bases and J by 2 bases, 6 bases remained unmatched. The germline CDR1 and CDR2 sequences are SGHAT and FQNNGV. The CDR3 loop spans 14 amino acids. The CDR3 coding sequence is TGTGCCAGCAGTTTCGCGGGGGGCCCCTACGAGCAGTACTTC. Translated: CASSFAGGPYEQYF.

The chain employs TRBV10-3 and TRBJ2-3, with D hard to call. V was trimmed by 4 bases and J by 5 bases, leaving 13 bases between them. Germline-derived CDR1 and CDR2 are ENHRY and SYGVKD. The CDR3 sequence is 14 residues long. The CDR3 coding sequence is TGTGCCATCAGTGGGTCCCGGAGAGAAGATACGCAGTATTTT. It encodes CAISGSRREDTQYF.

The V gene is TRBV13, the J gene TRBJ1-5; the match to TRBD1 covers 7 bases. This CDR3 has 14 amino acids. V was clipped by 0 bases and J by 7 bases; unmatched bases: 3. Germline V gives CDR1 PRHDT, CDR2 FYEKMQ (reference sequence). The CDR3 sequence is CASSLGGGEQPQHF. The CDR3 coding sequence is TGTGCCAGCAGCTTAGGAGGGGGCGAACAGCCCCAGCATTTT.

The V gene is TRBV19, the J gene TRBJ1-2; 7 positions agree with TRBD1. This CDR3 comprises 15 residues. CDR1 LNHDA and CDR2 SQIVND come from the germline V gene (reference sequence). Germline trimming cut 5 bases from V and 4 bases from J; bases unmatched to any gene: 10. CDR3 nucleotide sequence: TGTGCCAGTAGTTACTCTCGAGGGGACAGCTATGGCTACACCTTC. Translating it yields CASSYSRGDSYGYTF.

The chain employs TRBV25-1 and TRBJ2-3; 9 bases agree with TRBD2. The CDR3 totals 18 residues. Trimming at V came to 4 bases and at J to 1 base, leaving 12 bases not matched to a gene. The germline gives CDR1 MGHDK, CDR2 SYGVNS. CDR3 residues: CASSVTSGGGGGTDTQYF. The CDR3 DNA reads as TGTGCCAGCAGTGTTACTAGTGGCGGGGGGGGAGGCACAGATACGCAGTATTTT.

The chain recombines TRBV18 with TRBJ1-2; D is possibly TRBD1 (6 bases). The V and J ends lost 8 bases and 8 bases respectively, with 12 bases between them. The CDR3 has 11 amino acids. Germline CDR1 reads KGHSH; CDR2 reads LQKENI. CDR3 bases: TGTGCCAGCGGCAGGGGCTACGGCTACACCTTC. This sequence encodes CASGRGYGYTF.

This clone is termed medium-sized. The chain employs TRBV11-2 and TRBJ2-7; tentative D call: TRBD1 (5 bases). V dropped 5 bases and J dropped 0 bases, with 8 bases sitting between them. There are 13 residues in the CDR3. From germline, CDR1 is SGHAT and CDR2 FQNNGV. This chain's CDR3 is CASSPGASYEQYF. The CDR3 bases are TGTGCCAGCAGCCCTGGGGCCTCCTACGAGCAGTACTTC.

CDR3 DNA sequence: TGTGCCAGCTCACCCGGGGGGGGGAACGAGCAGTACTTC. Protein product: CASSPGGGNEQYF. This chain uses TRBV18 with TRBJ2-7, with 8 bases that match TRBD2. After removal of 3 bases from V and 5 bases from J, the junction contained 3 bases not matched to a gene. Germline CDR1 reads KGHSH; CDR2 reads LQKENI. The CDR3 consists of 13 residues.

The rearrangement uses TRBV13 and TRBJ1-3; maybe TRBD1 (6 bases). This CDR3 has 18 residues. The germline V gene has CDR1 PRHDT and CDR2 FYEKMQ (reference sequence). Trimming cost V 3 bases and J 7 bases, with 25 bases left between them. The CDR3 here is CASSFSRAPGALRNTIYF. CDR3 nucleotides: TGTGCCAGCAGCTTCTCAAGGGCCCCAGGGGCTCTACGGAACACCATATATTTT.

V usage is TRBV5-1 and J usage is TRBJ1-6, with D maybe TRBD1 (6 bases). The germline V gene encodes CDR1 SGHRS and CDR2 YFSETQ. The length of the CDR3 is 15 residues. Between the trimmed V and J ends, which lost 0 bases and 10 bases, there was a span of 14 bases. CDR3 DNA sequence: TGCGCCAGCAGCTTGGATGGGGGCAGAGGGTCACCCCTCCACTTT. It is translated as CASSLDGGRGSPLHF.

V and J are TRBV2 and TRBJ1-1; no clear D. Trimming removed 3 bases from V and 1 base from J, with 6 bases in between. The V gene's germline CDR1 is SNHLY and CDR2 FYNNEI. The CDR3 has 13 amino acids. The CDR3 DNA is TGTGCCAGCAGTGACAGGTCGAACACTGAAGCTTTCTTT. This codes for CASSDRSNTEAFF.

The chain employs TRBV5-6 and TRBJ1-2; 9 positions match TRBD1. The CDR3 runs 13 residues. V was clipped by 3 bases and J by 5 bases; unmatched bases: 2. The V gene's germline CDR1 is SGHDT and CDR2 YYEEEE. In DNA, the CDR3 is TGTGCCAGCAGCTCGGACAGGGGATATGGCTACACCTTC. Protein sequence: CASSSDRGYGYTF.

This clone was seen just once. V usage is TRBV18 and J usage is TRBJ2-2, with 9 bases lining up with TRBD1. Germline CDR1 KGHSH, CDR2 LQKENI. J was trimmed by 4 bases and V by 1 base; bases with no gene match: 4. The CDR3 extends over 16 amino acids. CDR3 residues: CASSPRTGDFTGELFF. The CDR3 DNA is TGTGCCAGCTCACCACGGACAGGGGATTTCACCGGGGAGCTGTTTTTT.